Here is one TCR beta chain with its context. Its antigen is not identified. The data stem from a study of STAT5B mutations in CD4+ large granular lymphocyte leukemia. Control samples were healthy donors' buffy coats. Trimming cost V 7 bases and J 8 bases, with 17 bases left between them. Germline CDR1 is SQVTM and CDR2 is ANQGSEA. This CDR3 is 12 amino acids long. Overall study results and limits: Patient CD4-sorted repertoires stayed more clonal than healthy ones after leukemic-clone removal.

Some clones are missing from TCRdb's copy, which holds only in-frame ones; the method was immunoSEQ multiplex PCR. Of roughly 36,000 clones in the sample, 69% were seen once. Sequencing was performed on CD4+ T cells from blood buffy coats. The chain has TRBV29-1 and TRBJ1-2; TRBD1 might be the D (5 bases). The receptor comes from a human donor in good health. The DNA of the CDR3 is TGCAGCGCCGGGGGGGGAAATATAGGCTACACCTTC. Encoded protein: CSAGGGNIGYTF. Combining the CDR3 with reference TRBV29-1 and TRBJ1-2 gives the whole variable domain SAVISQKPSRDICQRGTSLTIQCQVDSQVTMMFWYRQQPGQSLTLIATANQGSEATYESGFVIDKFPISRPNLTFSTLTVSNMSPEDSSIYLCSAGGGNIGYTFGSGTRLTVV.